These T cell receptor beta chains were read from a single sample in a study of regulatory T cells in long-lasting Graves disease. TCRdb reprocessed the multiplex PCR reads with MiXCR, giving one entry per CDR3 protein. The table has roughly 510,000 distinct CDR3 sequences, 15% to 20% seen once. The same data also went into a second study, on T cells in Graves' hyperthyroidism and ophthalmopathy.

Sample: peripheral blood mononuclear cells (PBMCs), taken at new diagnosis, from a patient treated with antithyroid drugs. All receptors come from a man aged 18 to 30 with Graves disease. Both conserved end residues are part of each CDR3. A D gene is named only where the DNA matches it firmly. Size values are once, few and many counts, or a class for expanded clones, and some rows have none.

TRBV28,NA,TRBJ1-5,NA,TGTGCCAGCAGTTTATTTGGAAGCGGGACTAGAAGCAATCAGCCCCAGCATTTT,CASSLFGSGTRSNQPQHF
TRBV6-1,NA,TRBJ1-4,NA,TGTGCCAGCAGTCACATACCAACTAATGAAAAACTGTTTTTT,CASSHIPTNEKLFF
TRBV7-8,few,TRBJ2-7,TRBD2,TGTGCCAGCAGCTTATTGAGGTTGAGCGGGAGAGGCAACGAGCAGTACTTC,CASSLLRLSGRGNEQYF
TRBV7-8,many,TRBJ1-2,NA,TGTGCCAGCAGCTTAAGCCGAGTCTATGGCTACACCTTC,CASSLSRVYGYTF
TRBV9,NA,TRBJ1-5,NA,TGTGCCAGCAGCGTAGGAACAGGGACTAGCAATCAGCCCCAGCATTTT,CASSVGTGTSNQPQHF
TRBV5-5,NA,TRBJ2-7,TRBD1,TGTGCCAGCAGCTTGTCCGTCGGCAGGGGGTACGAGCAGTACTTC,CASSLSVGRGYEQYF
TRBV20-1,many,TRBJ1-5,NA,TGCAGTGCTAGAGAAAGCGGCCAGCCCCAGCATTTT,CSARESGQPQHF
TRBV7-2,few,TRBJ1-6,TRBD1,TGTGCCAGCAGCTTCAACAGGGGGCAAGCGGAGAATTCACCCCTCCACTTT,CASSFNRGQAENSPLHF
TRBV11-2,many,TRBJ2-7,TRBD2,TGTGCCAGCACCGGACTAGCGGTCTACGAGCAGTACTTC,CASTGLAVYEQYF
TRBV3-1,few,TRBJ2-7,NA,TGTGCCAGCAGCCCCATCGGGACTCTTTCCTACGAGCAGTACTTC,CASSPIGTLSYEQYF
TRBV7-9,many,TRBJ2-1,NA,TGTGCCAGCAGCCCCCGCACAGCGAACTCCTACAATGAGCAGTTCTTC,CASSPRTANSYNEQFF
TRBV30,few,TRBJ2-1,NA,TGTGCCTGGAGCCCCCTCTACAATGAGCAGTTCTTC,CAWSPLYNEQFF
TRBV29-1,NA,TRBJ1-2,NA,TGCAGCGTTAGGACGATGGGCTACACCTTC,CSVRTMGYTF
TRBV4-1,few,TRBJ2-1,NA,TGCGCCAGCAGCCCCACTGGACCTTCCCATGAGCAGTTCTTC,CASSPTGPSHEQFF
TRBV5-1,few,TRBJ2-3,NA,TGCGCCACCACCAGGGGGGGCGCAGATACGCAGTATTTT,CATTRGGADTQYF
TRBV30,few,TRBJ2-2,NA,TGTGCCTGGAGCCCACTAGCTCCCGGGGAGCTGTTTTTT,CAWSPLAPGELFF
TRBV27,NA,TRBJ2-3,TRBD2,TGTGCCAGCAGTTTTGTGGCGAGCGGGGCTAGCACAGATACGCAGTATTTT,CASSFVASGASTDTQYF
TRBV10-3,NA,TRBJ1-5,NA,TGTGCCATCAGTGAACCCGGGGAGTCCCAGCATTTT,CAISEPGESQHF
TRBV5-1,once,TRBJ1-3,NA,TGCGCCAGCAGCTTGGAGGCAGGGGCGGCCGACACCATATATTTT,CASSLEAGAADTIYF
TRBV25-1,few,TRBJ1-4,NA,TGTGCCAGCAGTGATCCCTGGCGGGGGCAGGGCGATGAAAAACTGTTTTTT,CASSDPWRGQGDEKLFF
TRBV11-1,few,TRBJ2-1,NA,TGTGCCAGCAGCTTCGTTAACAGCTACAATGAGCAGTTCTTC,CASSFVNSYNEQFF
TRBV6-1,NA,TRBJ2-7,TRBD1,TGTGCCAGCAGGGGGGACAGGGCTCCCGAGCAGTACTTC,CASRGDRAPEQYF
TRBV7-2,many,TRBJ2-3,TRBD2,TGTGCCAGCAGCCTACTAGCGGGATCTAGCACAGATACGCAGTATTTT,CASSLLAGSSTDTQYF
TRBV20-1,many,TRBJ1-5,NA,TGCAGTGCGATTAGTCTGGGCAATCAGCCCCAGCATTTT,CSAISLGNQPQHF
TRBV10-2,many,TRBJ2-7,NA,TGCGCCAGCAGTGCGGGCCACGAGCAGTACTTC,CASSAGHEQYF
TRBV6-1,few,TRBJ2-7,NA,TGTGCCAGCAATCGACCTGGGGTGCAGTACTTC,CASNRPGVQYF
TRBV19,NA,TRBJ2-7,NA,TGTGCCAGTAGTATGACAGGATTCTACGAGCAGTACTTC,CASSMTGFYEQYF